This is a list of T cell receptor beta chains from one sample in a study of T cells after yellow fever vaccination. Using its own MiXCR run on the 5' RACE reads, TCRdb lists one record per CDR3 protein. The table lists 100,000 to 150,000 distinct CDR3 sequences, approximately 8.4% of them singletons. The starting material was CD8+ T cells sorted from PBMCs, obtained on the day of the yellow fever booster vaccination. The source of these receptors is a young man who received the YFV17D yellow fever vaccine. The CDR3 runs from the conserved cysteine through the conserved F or W. The D gene is left open where the match is weak. Size is stated for part of the rows, as once, few or many counts, or as a class when the clone is expanded.

J gene,V gene,clone size,D gene,CDR3 protein,CDR3 DNA
TRBJ2-5,TRBV7-9,.,TRBD1,CASSRFRDRALSEETQYF,TGTGCCAGCAGCCGATTCCGGGACAGGGCCCTTTCCGAGGAGACCCAGTACTTC
TRBJ2-5,TRBV29-1,many,.,CSVGRSQETQYF,TGCAGCGTTGGGAGGAGCCAAGAGACCCAGTACTTC
TRBJ2-7,TRBV7-2,.,.,CASSLTGRSLYEQYF,TGTGCCAGCAGCTTAACGGGCAGGAGCCTCTACGAGCAGTACTTC
TRBJ1-1,TRBV5-1,few,.,CASSFRGWTEAFF,TGCGCCAGCAGCTTCCGGGGATGGACTGAAGCTTTCTTT
TRBJ2-7,TRBV5-4,few,.,CASSFGGLEQYF,TGTGCCAGCAGCTTTGGGGGGCTCGAGCAGTACTTC
TRBJ2-5,TRBV29-1,many,.,CSVGTGTRRETQYF,TGCAGCGTCGGAACCGGGACAAGGAGGGAGACCCAGTACTTC
TRBJ2-2,TRBV6-2/TRBV6-3,.,.,CASIWGPGGVTGELFF,TGTGCCAGCATATGGGGGCCCGGAGGGGTCACCGGGGAGCTGTTTTTT
TRBJ1-6,TRBV5-1,.,TRBD1,CASSRTGNNSPLHF,TGCGCCAGCAGCCGGACAGGGAATAATTCACCCCTCCACTTT
TRBJ1-6,TRBV9,few,.,CASSVGRTALSPLHF,TGTGCCAGCAGCGTAGGTAGGACAGCCTTATCACCCCTCCACTTT
TRBJ2-7,TRBV7-2,.,TRBD2,CASSFPSSGGEYEQYF,TGTGCCAGCAGCTTTCCCTCTAGCGGGGGGGAGTACGAGCAGTACTTC
TRBJ2-7,TRBV11-2,.,TRBD1,CASSLRDRIYEQYF,TGTGCCAGCAGCTTACGGGACAGGATCTACGAGCAGTACTTC
TRBJ1-2,TRBV7-8,few,TRBD1,CASSYRTGMVGPYGYTF,TGTGCCAGCAGCTATCGGACAGGGATGGTCGGGCCCTATGGCTACACCTTC
TRBJ1-5,TRBV6-2/TRBV6-3,many,.,CASSWDDGGNQPQHF,TGTGCCAGCAGCTGGGACGATGGGGGCAATCAGCCCCAGCATTTT
TRBJ2-1,TRBV29-1,.,TRBD2,CSVTSGGAHEQFF,TGCAGCGTAACTAGCGGGGGGGCCCATGAGCAGTTCTTC
TRBJ2-1,TRBV13,few,.,CASSLAQGYNEQFF,TGTGCCAGCAGCTTAGCACAGGGTTACAATGAGCAGTTCTTC
TRBJ2-5,TRBV5-1,.,.,CASSLLTDQTQYF,TGCGCCAGCAGCTTGTTGACGGACCAGACCCAGTACTTC
TRBJ2-7,TRBV5-1,few,.,CASSLGQYLYEQYF,TGCGCCAGCAGCTTGGGTCAATACCTCTACGAGCAGTACTTC
TRBJ2-1,TRBV5-6,.,.,CASSLGGNYGEQFF,TGTGCCAGCAGCTTGGGCGGGAATTACGGTGAGCAGTTCTTC
TRBJ2-1,TRBV4-2,many,.,CASSQDMGEGNEQFF,TGTGCCAGCAGCCAAGATATGGGGGAAGGCAATGAGCAGTTCTTC
TRBJ2-7,TRBV12-3/TRBV12-4,.,.,CASSLDRHEQYF,TGTGCCAGCAGCTTGGACCGACACGAGCAGTACTTC
TRBJ1-2,TRBV7-9,few,.,CASSFRQQYYGYTF,TGTGCCAGCAGCTTTCGACAGCAGTACTATGGCTACACCTTC
TRBJ2-2,TRBV28,.,.,CASSFVGAGGAGELFF,TGTGCCAGCAGTTTTGTCGGGGCCGGGGGTGCCGGGGAGCTGTTTTTT
TRBJ2-3,TRBV4-3,.,TRBD2,CASSQEASGASSTDTQYF,TGCGCCAGCAGCCAAGAAGCGAGCGGGGCCAGCTCCACAGATACGCAGTATTTT
TRBJ2-3,TRBV9,.,.,CASSEGVSADTQYF,TGTGCCAGCAGCGAGGGGGTCAGCGCAGATACGCAGTATTTT
TRBJ2-5,TRBV6-2/TRBV6-3,.,TRBD2,CASSRLADVQETQYF,TGTGCCAGCAGTAGACTAGCGGATGTTCAAGAGACCCAGTACTTC
TRBJ1-5,TRBV6-2/TRBV6-3,.,.,CASSSRRYSNQPQHF,TGTGCCAGCAGCTCCCGGAGATATAGCAATCAGCCCCAGCATTTT
TRBJ2-1,TRBV7-9,few,TRBD2,CATTLGGSSYNEQFF,TGTGCCACCACCCTCGGGGGGAGCTCCTACAATGAGCAGTTCTTC
TRBJ2-7,TRBV29-1,few,.,CSGWTDSYEQYF,TGCAGCGGGTGGACGGACTCCTACGAGCAGTACTTC
TRBJ2-3,TRBV20-1,few,.,CSARAGPWGTDTQYF,TGCAGTGCTAGAGCAGGGCCTTGGGGCACAGATACGCAGTATTTT
TRBJ2-5,TRBV29-1,many,.,CSAVGLQETQYF,TGCAGCGCAGTGGGGCTCCAAGAGACCCAGTACTTC
TRBJ2-5,TRBV30,few,.,CAWSFLGTLQETQYF,TGTGCCTGGTCCTTCCTCGGGACACTCCAAGAGACCCAGTACTTC
TRBJ2-5,TRBV5-1,many,.,CASSRGPQETQYF,TGCGCCAGCAGCCGAGGGCCCCAAGAGACCCAGTACTTC
TRBJ1-1,TRBV6-2/TRBV6-3,.,.,CASSYWGMNTEAFF,TGTGCCAGCAGTTACTGGGGGATGAACACTGAAGCTTTCTTT
TRBJ2-5,TRBV29-1,.,.,CSVFNRVETQYF,TGCAGCGTTTTTAACAGGGTGGAGACCCAGTACTTC
TRBJ2-6,TRBV6-6,.,.,CASSYSYEVSGANVLTF,TGTGCCAGCAGTTACTCCTACGAGGTCTCTGGGGCCAACGTCCTGACTTTC
TRBJ2-2,TRBV7-3,.,TRBD1,CASSVTGFKIVPGELFF,TGTGCCAGCAGCGTGACAGGGTTTAAGATTGTTCCCGGGGAGCTGTTTTTT
TRBJ2-3,TRBV4-1,.,TRBD2,CASSRSGGITFGTDTQYF,TGCGCCAGCAGTAGGAGCGGGGGGATAACCTTCGGCACAGATACGCAGTATTTT
TRBJ1-6,TRBV4-1,.,.,CASSHPKDISPLHF,TGCGCCAGCAGCCATCCCAAGGACATTTCACCCCTCCACTTT
TRBJ1-5,TRBV27,few,.,CASSLSRNQPQHF,TGTGCCAGCAGTTTATCGAGGAATCAGCCCCAGCATTTT
TRBJ2-1,TRBV5-5,.,TRBD2,CASSLGLAGEQFF,TGTGCCAGCAGCTTGGGGCTAGCGGGGGAGCAGTTCTTC
TRBJ2-7,TRBV9,many,TRBD1,CASSPRDRPYEQYF,TGTGCCAGCAGCCCCAGGGACAGACCCTACGAGCAGTACTTC
TRBJ2-7,TRBV7-9,few,.,CATDGQAGHEQYF,TGTGCCACCGACGGCCAGGCGGGTCACGAGCAGTACTTC
TRBJ2-1,TRBV3-1,many,.,CASSLGDRTYNEQFF,TGTGCCAGCAGCCTAGGCGACCGGACCTACAATGAGCAGTTCTTC
TRBJ2-3,TRBV6-5,few,TRBD2,CASSYGLAGTQYF,TGTGCCAGCAGTTACGGACTAGCGGGCACGCAGTATTTT
TRBJ2-2,TRBV7-9,few,.,CASSFYSNTGELFF,TGTGCCAGCAGCTTCTATTCGAACACCGGGGAGCTGTTTTTT
TRBJ1-2,TRBV12-3/TRBV12-4,few,TRBD1,CASSLDRGKGGYTF,TGTGCCAGCAGTCTTGACAGGGGTAAAGGCGGCTACACCTTC
TRBJ2-1,TRBV5-1,once,.,CASGPSGVGSEQFF,TGCGCCAGCGGCCCCTCCGGGGTTGGGAGTGAGCAGTTCTTC